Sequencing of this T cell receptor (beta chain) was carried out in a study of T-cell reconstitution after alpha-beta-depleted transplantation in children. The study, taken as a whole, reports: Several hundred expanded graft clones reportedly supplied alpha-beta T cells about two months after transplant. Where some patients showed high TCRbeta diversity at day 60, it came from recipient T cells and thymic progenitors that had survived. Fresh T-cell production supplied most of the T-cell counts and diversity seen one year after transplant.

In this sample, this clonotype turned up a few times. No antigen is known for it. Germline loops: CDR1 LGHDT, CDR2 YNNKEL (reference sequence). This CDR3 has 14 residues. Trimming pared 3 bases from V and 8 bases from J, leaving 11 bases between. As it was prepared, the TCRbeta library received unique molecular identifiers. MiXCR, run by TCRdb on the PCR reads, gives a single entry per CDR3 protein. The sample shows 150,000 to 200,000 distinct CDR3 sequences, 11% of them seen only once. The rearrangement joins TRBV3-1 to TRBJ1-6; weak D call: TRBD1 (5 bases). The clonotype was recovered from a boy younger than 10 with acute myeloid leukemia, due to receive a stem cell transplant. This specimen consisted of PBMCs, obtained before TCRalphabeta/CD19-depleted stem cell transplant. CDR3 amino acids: CASSQTVSDSPLHF. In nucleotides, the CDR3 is TGTGCCAGCAGCCAGACAGTTTCGGATTCACCCCTCCACTTT. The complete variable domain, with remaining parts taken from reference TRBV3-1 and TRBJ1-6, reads DTAVSQTPKYLVTQMGNDKSIKCEQNLGHDTMYWYKQDSKKFLKIMFSYNNKELIINETVPNRFSPKSPDKAHLNLHINSLELGDSAVYFCASSQTVSDSPLHFGNGTRLTVT.